Listed below are T cell receptor beta chains from one sample, sequenced in a study of blood T cells in healthy people across ages. TCRdb re-analysed the 5' RACE reads in MiXCR, keeping a single row per CDR3 protein. The sample consists of about 1.1 million distinct CDR3 sequences, 35% to 45% of them appearing once. What was sequenced was blood. Receptors were obtained from a man younger than 35 in good health. The CDR3 runs from the conserved cysteine through the conserved F or W. The D gene is left open where the match is weak. Clone sizes are given selectively: once, few, many, or a class where the clone is expanded.

TRBV20-1	TRBD1	TRBJ1-2	few	CSARAGQVVDYGYTF	TGCAGTGCTAGAGCGGGACAGGTGGTAGACTATGGCTACACCTTC
TRBV28	NA	TRBJ2-2	NA	CASSSTGAGVGELFF	TGTGCCAGCAGTTCGACCGGGGCAGGGGTCGGGGAGCTGTTTTTT
TRBV12-3/TRBV12-4	TRBD2	TRBJ2-3	NA	CASSPGTSCDRPDGMTDTDTQYF	TGTGCCAGCAGCCCAGGGACTAGCTGTGACCGACCAGACGGCATGACCGACACAGATACGCAGTATTTT
TRBV29-1	TRBD1	TRBJ1-5	few	CSAIGTGGGQPQHF	TGCAGCGCCATCGGGACAGGGGGCGGTCAGCCCCAGCATTTT
TRBV6-2/TRBV6-3	NA	TRBJ1-2	few	CASTVDTATFYGYTF	TGTGCCAGTACTGTGGACACAGCGACCTTCTATGGCTACACCTTC
TRBV7-2	TRBD1	TRBJ1-4	NA	CASSSRQGREKLFF	TGTGCCAGCAGCTCCCGACAGGGGCGTGAAAAACTGTTTTTT
TRBV10-3	NA	TRBJ1-1	few	CAIRLGQLNTEAFF	TGTGCCATCAGACTAGGACAGTTGAACACTGAAGCTTTCTTT
TRBV12-3/TRBV12-4	NA	TRBJ2-4	NA	CASSRMIAKNIQYF	TGTGCCAGCAGTCGCATGATAGCCAAAAACATTCAGTACTTC
TRBV6-6	TRBD1	TRBJ2-1	NA	CASSSSGTGYNEQFF	TGTGCCAGCAGTTCCTCCGGGACAGGCTACAATGAGCAGTTCTTC
TRBV12-3/TRBV12-4	NA	TRBJ2-1	NA	CANSLAVGEDEQFF	TGTGCCAACAGTTTAGCGGTAGGGGAAGATGAGCAGTTCTTC
TRBV12-3/TRBV12-4	NA	TRBJ1-2	NA	CASSPGQGTGYTF	TGTGCCAGCAGCCCGGGGCAGGGAACTGGCTACACCTTC
TRBV4-1	NA	TRBJ2-7	NA	CASSQGHLRRDTTYEQYF	TGCGCCAGCAGCCAAGGACACCTGAGGCGGGACACCACCTACGAGCAGTACTTC
TRBV7-2	NA	TRBJ1-3	NA	CASSANSGNTIYF	TGTGCCAGCAGCGCTAACTCTGGAAACACCATATATTTT
TRBV4-1	TRBD1	TRBJ1-5	NA	CASSQGTVYQPQHF	TGCGCCAGCAGCCAGGGGACAGTTTATCAGCCCCAGCATTTT
TRBV7-2	TRBD1	TRBJ1-2	many	CASRRDRRYYGYTF	TGTGCCAGCCGAAGGGACAGACGATACTATGGCTACACCTTC
TRBV7-3	NA	TRBJ2-2	NA	CASSLTGGFSNTGELFF	TGTGCCAGCAGCTTAACGGGGGGATTTTCGAACACCGGGGAGCTGTTTTTT
TRBV10-3	NA	TRBJ1-5	NA	CAISDYRGDQPQHF	TGTGCCATCAGTGATTATAGGGGGGATCAGCCCCAGCATTTT
TRBV12-5	TRBD1	TRBJ2-6	NA	CASGQTGTAGANVLTF	TGTGCTAGTGGCCAAACCGGGACAGCTGGGGCCAACGTCCTGACTTTC
TRBV10-3	TRBD2	TRBJ2-2	few	CAISESNSGGSTGELFF	TGTGCCATCAGTGAGTCGAATAGCGGGGGATCTACCGGGGAGCTGTTTTTT
TRBV4-1	NA	TRBJ2-3	many	CASSPLRAPSTDTQYF	TGCGCCAGCAGCCCCCTCAGAGCACCTAGCACAGATACGCAGTATTTT
TRBV6-2/TRBV6-3	NA	TRBJ1-5	NA	CASSYAGHNQPQHF	TGTGCCAGCAGCTACGCGGGACACAATCAGCCCCAGCATTTT
TRBV7-9	NA	TRBJ1-1	few	CASSESWAAFF	TGTGCCAGCAGCGAAAGTTGGGCAGCTTTCTTT
TRBV21-1	NA	TRBJ1-2	NA	CASSKRTGRGYTF	TGTGCCAGCAGCAAAAGAACAGGGCGAGGCTACACCTTC
TRBV29-1	NA	TRBJ2-3	NA	CSVEPDSGREDPDTQYF	TGCAGCGTTGAGCCGGACAGTGGACGGGAGGACCCAGATACGCAGTATTTT
TRBV2	NA	TRBJ1-2	NA	CASSPDGRGGYTF	TGTGCCAGCAGTCCGGACGGTCGAGGCGGCTACACCTTC
TRBV7-2	TRBD2	TRBJ2-3	NA	CASSLFGGGGGDTQYF	TGTGCCAGCAGCTTATTTGGCGGGGGGGGAGGAGATACGCAGTATTTT
TRBV6-6	TRBD1	TRBJ1-2	few	CASSQTQGAGYTF	TGTGCCAGCAGCCAAACCCAGGGGGCTGGCTACACCTTC
TRBV10-3	NA	TRBJ1-2	NA	CAIQEGMNYGYTF	TGTGCCATTCAAGAGGGGATGAACTATGGCTACACCTTC
TRBV2	TRBD2	TRBJ2-1	few	CASSVFAGENNEQFF	TGTGCCAGCAGTGTTTTTGCGGGGGAAAACAATGAGCAGTTCTTC
TRBV14	TRBD1	TRBJ1-2	few	CASSQAEDRAYGYTF	TGTGCCAGCAGCCAAGCCGAGGACAGGGCCTATGGCTACACCTTC
TRBV5-6	NA	TRBJ2-7	few	CASSLSNRYEQYF	TGTGCCAGCAGCTTGAGTAACAGGTACGAGCAGTACTTC
TRBV7-2	NA	TRBJ1-5	NA	CASSFSAPHSNQPQHF	TGTGCCAGCAGCTTTTCGGCGCCCCATAGCAATCAGCCCCAGCATTTT
TRBV13	NA	TRBJ1-2	few	CASSLRGTQNYGYTF	TGTGCCAGCAGCTTAAGGGGCACTCAAAACTATGGCTACACCTTC
TRBV4-3	NA	TRBJ1-2	many	CASSQDGGRNYGYTF	TGCGCCAGCAGCCAAGATGGGGGTCGGAACTATGGCTACACCTTC
TRBV6-6	NA	TRBJ1-4	few	CASSYSKSGPFNEKLFF	TGTGCCAGCAGTTACTCGAAATCGGGACCCTTTAATGAAAAACTGTTTTTT
TRBV5-5	NA	TRBJ2-7	NA	CASSKQDLRSYNEQYF	TGTGCCAGCAGCAAACAGGACCTCCGCTCCTACAATGAGCAGTACTTC
TRBV20-1	TRBD1	TRBJ2-2	once	CSAPGQILNTGELFF	TGCAGTGCACCGGGACAGATCTTGAACACCGGGGAGCTGTTTTTT
TRBV9	TRBD2	TRBJ2-3	few	CASSVGTSGENTDTQYF	TGTGCCAGCAGCGTAGGGACTAGCGGGGAAAACACAGATACGCAGTATTTT
TRBV29-1	NA	TRBJ2-1	few	CSVAIEGNEQFF	TGCAGCGTTGCTATAGAAGGCAATGAGCAGTTCTTC
TRBV7-9	NA	TRBJ1-2	NA	CASNLAGREDGYTF	TGTGCCAGCAACTTAGCTGGCAGGGAGGATGGCTACACCTTC
TRBV5-1	TRBD1	TRBJ1-4	many	CASSLGQGDEKLFF	TGTGCCAGCAGCTTAGGACAGGGAGATGAAAAACTGTTTTTT
TRBV14	NA	TRBJ2-3	few	CASSQGSGYRTDTQYF	TGTGCCAGCAGCCAAGGCAGCGGCTACCGCACAGATACGCAGTATTTT
TRBV20-1	NA	TRBJ2-3	many	CSARDLRAEDTQYF	TGCAGTGCTAGAGATCTTAGGGCCGAAGATACGCAGTATTTT
TRBV28	TRBD1	TRBJ2-7	NA	CASSPRGTVAYEQYF	TGTGCCAGCAGCCCTAGAGGGACAGTGGCCTACGAGCAGTACTTC
TRBV28	NA	TRBJ1-4	NA	CASSFGSATNEKLFF	TGTGCTAGCAGTTTCGGCAGCGCAACTAATGAAAAACTGTTTTTT
TRBV15	NA	TRBJ1-1	NA	CATSRYRENTEAFF	TGTGCCACCAGCAGGTACAGGGAGAACACTGAAGCTTTCTTT
TRBV12-3/TRBV12-4	TRBD2	TRBJ2-3	few	CASSLALAGGITDTQYF	TGTGCCAGCAGTTTGGCACTAGCGGGGGGGATCACAGATACGCAGTATTTT
TRBV29-1	NA	TRBJ2-3	few	CSARESPANLTDTQYF	TGCAGCGCCCGCGAGAGCCCGGCCAATCTCACAGATACGCAGTATTTT
TRBV28	NA	TRBJ1-3	NA	CASSPPGPSSGNTIYF	TGTGCCAGCAGTCCGCCAGGACCGAGCTCTGGAAACACCATATATTTT
TRBV6-1	TRBD1	TRBJ1-1	NA	CASRKSRRDRGGLGTEAFF	TGTGCCAGCAGGAAATCACGCCGGGACAGGGGAGGTCTCGGCACTGAAGCTTTCTTT
TRBV10-2	NA	TRBJ1-4	NA	CATRAGEKLFF	TGCGCCACCAGGGCGGGTGAAAAACTGTTTTTT
TRBV6-5	TRBD1	TRBJ2-7	NA	CASSRTGGGWNEQYF	TGTGCCAGCAGTCGGACAGGGGGCGGATGGAATGAGCAGTACTTC
TRBV5-1	NA	TRBJ2-3	few	CASSLEGGRSTDTQYF	TGCGCCAGCAGCTTGGAAGGGGGTCGCAGCACAGATACGCAGTATTTT